This is a list of T cell receptor beta chains from one sample in a study of T cells in Graves' hyperthyroidism and ophthalmopathy. TCRdb passed the multiplex PCR reads through MiXCR, listing each CDR3 protein once. The sample contains hundreds of thousands of distinct CDR3 sequences, roughly 50% of which appear only once. Sequencing was done on a sample of peripheral blood or thyroid tissue (not recorded which). These receptors were taken from a woman between 18 and 29 years old with Graves' hyperthyroidism. Each CDR3 is given with its conserved first and last residue. D genes are given only for firm matches. Clone size is given for some rows only: seen once, a few or many times, or a class if the clone is expanded.

size: few
D: TRBD2
V: TRBV10-3
J: TRBJ2-7
DNA: TGTGCCATCAGTGCGGCTAGCGGGGAAGCCTACGAGCAGTACTTC
CDR3: CAISAASGEAYEQYF

size: few
D: NA
V: TRBV19
J: TRBJ1-6
DNA: TGTGCCAGTAGTAGGGACCGAGATTTCTCACCCCTCCACTTT
CDR3: CASSRDRDFSPLHF

size: NA
D: TRBD1
V: TRBV10-3
J: TRBJ1-2
DNA: TGTGCCATCAGGGAGGAGGGACAGGAGGATGGCTACACCTTC
CDR3: CAIREEGQEDGYTF

size: NA
D: TRBD2
V: TRBV11-2
J: TRBJ2-6
DNA: TGTGCCAGCAGCTTAGACGTGGGACTAGCGCTCCTGACTTTC
CDR3: CASSLDVGLALLTF

size: NA
D: TRBD2
V: TRBV15
J: TRBJ2-5
DNA: TGTGCCAGCAGTGGGGCCCCTTCTAGCGGGGAAGAGACCCAGTACTTC
CDR3: CASSGAPSSGEETQYF

size: few
D: NA
V: TRBV9
J: TRBJ2-2
DNA: TGTGCCAGCAGCGTAGTAGAGGGAGCCGGGGAGCTGTTTTTT
CDR3: CASSVVEGAGELFF

size: NA
D: TRBD1
V: TRBV19
J: TRBJ1-2
DNA: TGTGCCAGCAGCCAGGACAGGGATCTCTATGGCTACACCTTC
CDR3: CASSQDRDLYGYTF

size: few
D: NA
V: TRBV7-9
J: TRBJ2-7
DNA: TGCGCCAGCAGCCAAGTCCGGGAATCCTACGAGCAGTACTTC
CDR3: CASSQVRESYEQYF

size: many
D: NA
V: TRBV5-1
J: TRBJ2-7
DNA: TGCGCCAGCAGCCAATCACAAGACGAGCAGTACTTC
CDR3: CASSQSQDEQYF

size: NA
D: TRBD2
V: TRBV12-3/TRBV12-4
J: TRBJ2-5
DNA: TGTGCCAGCAGTACTCGGGGAGGGCAAGAGACCCAGTACTTC
CDR3: CASSTRGGQETQYF

size: few
D: TRBD2
V: TRBV20-1
J: TRBJ2-7
DNA: TGCAGTGCAAGAGCGGGAGGTCCCTCCTACGAGCAGTACTTC
CDR3: CSARAGGPSYEQYF